The rows below give T cell receptor beta chains drawn from one sample of a study of vaccination effects on CD4 cells after COVID-19. Some clones are missing from TCRdb's copy, which holds only in-frame ones; the method was immunoSEQ multiplex PCR. This sample has about 28,000 clones, with roughly 80% found just once. Their recognized antigens are unknown. The sample consisted of CD4+ T cells from PBMCs cultured with HCoV-NL63 spike peptides, taken after COVID-19 vaccination. These receptors came from a human donor who received a COVID-19 vaccine. The CDR3 runs from the conserved cysteine through the conserved F or W. The size entry is marked missing in some rows and otherwise reads once, few, many or a size class.

V	J	size	CDR3
TRBV5-4	TRBJ1-2	-	CASSLDRKNYGYTF
TRBV5-1	TRBJ2-1	-	CASSLGRASAFFF
TRBV24-1	TRBJ1-3	once	CATSDPGTGSGNTIYF
TRBV10-3	TRBJ2-7	-	CAISDFGTSVSYEQYF
TRBV7-7	TRBJ2-2	-	CASSLGPRSGELFF
TRBV6-5	TRBJ2-5	-	CASQDLRGIQETQYF
TRBV6-2/TRBV6-3	TRBJ2-3	-	CASSYSGRGDTQYF
TRBV18	TRBJ2-7	once	CASSKTGPYEQYF
TRBV20-1	TRBJ1-1	-	CSASEDRANTEAFF
TRBV7-2	TRBJ1-6	once	CASRKDRVHNSPLHF
TRBV7-6	TRBJ1-1	-	CASSLPAGGKGEAFF
TRBV3-1/TRBV3-2	TRBJ2-7	-	CASSPTGTQTYEQYF
TRBV6-5	TRBJ1-5	-	CASSYDSQGTQHF
TRBV20-1	TRBJ1-5	few	CSASSGYSNQPQHF
TRBV27	TRBJ2-5	-	CASSFTPWETQYF
TRBV14	TRBJ2-1	-	CASSQDRGREQFF